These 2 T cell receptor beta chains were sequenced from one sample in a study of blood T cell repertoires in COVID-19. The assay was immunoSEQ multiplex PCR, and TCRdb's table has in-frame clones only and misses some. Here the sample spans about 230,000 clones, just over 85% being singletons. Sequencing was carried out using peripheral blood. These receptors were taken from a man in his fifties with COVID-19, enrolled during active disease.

CDR3 region: CASSLLTAGELFF. The CDR3 region has the DNA TGTGCCAGCAGCCTACTGACTGCCGGGGAGCTGTTTTTT. The chain combines TRBV3-1 (or the pseudogene TRBV3-2) with TRBJ2-2; D not certain. The CDR3 covers 13 residues. The V end was cut by 4 bases, the J end by 6 bases, with 9 bases between. Looked up from germline, CDR1 is LGHDT and CDR2 is YNNKEL (reference sequence).

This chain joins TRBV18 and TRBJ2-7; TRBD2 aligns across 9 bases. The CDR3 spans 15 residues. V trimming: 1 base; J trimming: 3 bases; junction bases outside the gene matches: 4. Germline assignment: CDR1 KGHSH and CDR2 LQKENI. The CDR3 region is CASSPRPSGNYEQYF. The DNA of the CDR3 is TGTGCCAGCTCACCACGGCCTAGCGGGAACTACGAGCAGTACTTC. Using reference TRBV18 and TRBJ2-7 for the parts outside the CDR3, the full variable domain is NAGVMQNPRHLVRRRGQEARLRCSPMKGHSHVYWYRQLPEEGLKFMVYLQKENIIDESGMPKERFSAEFPKEGPSILRIQQVVRGDSAAYFCASSPRPSGNYEQYFGPGTRLTVT.